The clone carrying this T cell receptor (beta chain) was observed a handful of times. Its antigen is not known. The entry originates in a study of cytomegalovirus exposure and HLA in healthy donors. V was clipped by 2 bases and J by 6 bases; unmatched bases: 8. The germline V gene encodes CDR1 SGHAT and CDR2 FQNNGV. The CDR3 is 16 residues long. The PCR contained 60 Vbeta and 13 Jbeta primers. TCRdb's table, derived via immunoSEQ multiplex PCR, lists solely in-frame clones and lacks some. Of about 150,000 clones listed, under 85% are singletons. Study conclusions and caveats: Accurate predictions that matched the HLA-A and HLA-B alleles of most subjects were reportedly made from TCR beta sequences.

V and J are TRBV11-2 and TRBJ2-1, with 9 positions matching TRBD1. Sequencing was done on a sample of PBMCs. This clonotype originated in a man in his late teens or twenties in good health and CMV-seronegative. The CDR3 nucleotides are TGTGCCAGCAGCTTACATGGGACAGGGAGGCCCAATGAGCAGTTCTTC. Translation gives CASSLHGTGRPNEQFF.